This TCR beta chain was observed in a study of T cell changes during pregnancy in multiple sclerosis. The protocol was immunoSEQ multiplex PCR, while the TCRdb copy is restricted to in-frame clones and leaves out a portion. The repertoire holds fewer than 60,000 clones, less than 95% seen once, with over 5% in the top ten. V lost 6 bases to trimming and J lost 0 bases, with 12 bases between them. The CDR3 has 15 amino acids. The germline gives CDR1 SGHAT, CDR2 FQNNGV. Sequencing was performed on peripheral blood, taken in the third trimester of pregnancy. The rearrangement uses TRBV11-2 and TRBJ1-3; maybe TRBD1 (6 bases). This sequence was found in a female donor in good health, enrolled as a control in a pregnancy study. This chain's CDR3 is CASSRQESSGNTIYF. In DNA, the CDR3 is TGTGCCAGCAGTCGACAGGAAAGCTCTGGAAACACCATATATTTT. Full variable domain (outside the CDR3, taken from reference TRBV11-2 and TRBJ1-3): EAGVAQSPRYKIIEKRQSVAFWCNPISGHATLYWYQQILGQGPKLLIQFQNNGVVDDSQLPKDRFSAERLKGVDSTLKIQPAKLEDSAVYLCASSRQESSGNTIYFGEGSWLTVV.